One T cell receptor (beta chain) is described in this entry. The data were obtained in a study of cytomegalovirus exposure and HLA in healthy donors. With 60 Vbeta and 13 Jbeta primers, the PCR was carried out. Assay used: immunoSEQ multiplex PCR; TCRdb lists only in-frame clones, some missing. The sample shows approximately 110,000 clones, around 75% of them seen only once. The germline gives CDR1 SGHTA, CDR2 FQGTGA. The CDR3 is 17 amino acids. V was clipped by 3 bases and J by 4 bases; unmatched bases: 13. The sequenced sample consisted of PBMCs. The TCR originated in a woman in her 30s in good health and CMV-seronegative. The chain carries TRBV7-3 and TRBJ2-3; 7 positions match TRBD2. The CDR3 protein is CASSFLPSGGRADTQYF. For the CDR3, the DNA is TGTGCCAGCAGCTTCCTCCCAAGTGGAGGGAGGGCAGATACGCAGTATTTT.